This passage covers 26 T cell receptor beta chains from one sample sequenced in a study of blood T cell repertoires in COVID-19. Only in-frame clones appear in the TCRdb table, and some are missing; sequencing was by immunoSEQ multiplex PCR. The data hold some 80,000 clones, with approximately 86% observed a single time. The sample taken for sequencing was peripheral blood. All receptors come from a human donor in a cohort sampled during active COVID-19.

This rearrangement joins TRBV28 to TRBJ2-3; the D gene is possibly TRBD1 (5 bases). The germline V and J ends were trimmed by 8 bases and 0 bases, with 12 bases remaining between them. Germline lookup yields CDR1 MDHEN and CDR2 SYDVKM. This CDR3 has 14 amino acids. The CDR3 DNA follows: TGTGCCAGCCGAAACAGGTACAGCACAGATACGCAGTATTTT. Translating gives CASRNRYSTDTQYF.

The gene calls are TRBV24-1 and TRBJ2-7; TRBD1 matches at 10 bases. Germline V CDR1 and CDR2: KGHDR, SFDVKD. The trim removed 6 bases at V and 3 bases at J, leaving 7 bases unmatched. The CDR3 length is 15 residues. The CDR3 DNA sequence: TGTGCCACCAGTCCGACAGGGGGCCTCATCTACGAGCAGTACTTC. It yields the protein CATSPTGGLIYEQYF.

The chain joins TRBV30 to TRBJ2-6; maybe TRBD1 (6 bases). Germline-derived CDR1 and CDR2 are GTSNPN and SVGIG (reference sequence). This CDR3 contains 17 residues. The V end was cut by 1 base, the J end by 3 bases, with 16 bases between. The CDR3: CAWSASNRVGGANVLTF. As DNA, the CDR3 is TGTGCCTGGAGTGCCTCCAACAGGGTTGGTGGGGCCAACGTCCTGACTTTC.

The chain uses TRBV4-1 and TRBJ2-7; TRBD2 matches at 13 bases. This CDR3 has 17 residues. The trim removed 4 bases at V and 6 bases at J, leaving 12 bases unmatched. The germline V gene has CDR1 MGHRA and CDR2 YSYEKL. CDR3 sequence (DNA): TGCGCCAGCAGCCGCATGGGGACGGGACTAGCGGGAATCGAGCAGTACTTC. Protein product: CASSRMGTGLAGIEQYF.

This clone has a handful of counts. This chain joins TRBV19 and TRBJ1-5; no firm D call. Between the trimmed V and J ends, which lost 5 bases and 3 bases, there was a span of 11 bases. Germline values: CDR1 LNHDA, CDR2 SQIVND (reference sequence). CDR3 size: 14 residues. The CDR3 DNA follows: TGTGCCAGTAGTTCGGTCCTTTTCAATCAGCCCCAGCATTTT. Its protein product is CASSSVLFNQPQHF.

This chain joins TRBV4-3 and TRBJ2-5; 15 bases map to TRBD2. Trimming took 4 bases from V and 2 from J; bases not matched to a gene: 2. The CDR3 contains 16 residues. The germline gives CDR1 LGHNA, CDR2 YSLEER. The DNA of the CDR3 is TGCGCCAGCAGCCCCGGACTAGCGGGGGGGCAAGAGACCCAGTACTTC. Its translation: CASSPGLAGGQETQYF.

CDR3 nucleotides: TGCGCCAGCAGCTTGATGCCGGCGTCAGGTGAGCAGTTCTTC. Protein sequence: CASSLMPASGEQFF. V usage is TRBV5-1 and J usage is TRBJ2-1; no clear D gene. This CDR3 spans 14 amino acids. Trimming left V 1 base short and J 9 bases short, with 14 bases between. Germline values: CDR1 SGHRS, CDR2 YFSETQ.

The CDR3 DNA is TGTGCCAGCAGTTCGTTTCGGGTCACTGAAGCTTTCTTT. Protein: CASSSFRVTEAFF. The chain links TRBV12-3 or TRBV12-4 to TRBJ1-1; D unclear. The V end was cut by 4 bases, the J end by 4 bases, with 10 bases between. The CDR3 consists of 13 residues.

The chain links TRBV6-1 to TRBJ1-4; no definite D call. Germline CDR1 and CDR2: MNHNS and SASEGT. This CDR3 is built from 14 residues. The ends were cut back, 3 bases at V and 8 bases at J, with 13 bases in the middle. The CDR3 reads CASSDGSRREKLFF. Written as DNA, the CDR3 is TGTGCCAGCAGTGACGGGAGTCGGAGAGAAAAACTGTTTTTT.

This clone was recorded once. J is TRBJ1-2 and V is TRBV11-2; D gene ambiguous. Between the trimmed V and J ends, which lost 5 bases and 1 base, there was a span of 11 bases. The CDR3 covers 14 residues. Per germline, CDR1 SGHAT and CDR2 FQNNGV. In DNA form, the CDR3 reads TGTGCCAGCAGCCCCGGTGGCGGTAACTATGGCTACACCTTC. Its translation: CASSPGGGNYGYTF.

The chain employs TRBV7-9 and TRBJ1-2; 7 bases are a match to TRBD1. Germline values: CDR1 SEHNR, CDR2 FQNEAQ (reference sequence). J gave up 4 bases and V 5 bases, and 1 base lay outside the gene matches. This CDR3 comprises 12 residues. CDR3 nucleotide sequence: TGTGCCAGCAGCAGGGACAGCTATGGCTACACCTTC. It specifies CASSRDSYGYTF.

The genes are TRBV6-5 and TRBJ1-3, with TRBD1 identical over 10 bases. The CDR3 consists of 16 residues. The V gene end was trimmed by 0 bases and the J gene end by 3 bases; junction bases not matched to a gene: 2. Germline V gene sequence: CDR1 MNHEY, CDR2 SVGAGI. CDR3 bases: TGTGCCAGCAGTTACTCGAGGACAGGGGGTGGAAACACCATATATTTT. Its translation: CASSYSRTGGGNTIYF.

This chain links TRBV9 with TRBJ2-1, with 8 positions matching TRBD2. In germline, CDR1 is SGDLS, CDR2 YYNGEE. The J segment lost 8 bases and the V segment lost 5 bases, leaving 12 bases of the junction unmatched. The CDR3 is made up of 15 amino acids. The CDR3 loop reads CASSLNPGLEYEQFF. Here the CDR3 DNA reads TGTGCCAGCAGTTTAAATCCGGGACTAGAGTATGAGCAGTTCTTC.

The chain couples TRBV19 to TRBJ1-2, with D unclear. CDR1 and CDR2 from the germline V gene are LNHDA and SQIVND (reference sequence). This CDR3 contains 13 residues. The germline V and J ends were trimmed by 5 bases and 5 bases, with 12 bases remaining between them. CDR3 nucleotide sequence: TGTGCCAGTAGTCCCGGGGAGCCTTATGGCTACACCTTC. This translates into CASSPGEPYGYTF.

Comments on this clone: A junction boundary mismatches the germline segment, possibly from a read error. The CDR3 loop is CASSFGGQGYSEQFF. The CDR3 nucleotides are TGCGCCAGCAGCTTCGGGGGACAGGGGTACAGTGAGCAGTTCTTC. This rearrangement joins TRBV5-1 to TRBJ2-1, with 10 bases identical to TRBD1. This CDR3 has 15 amino acids. CDR1 and CDR2 from the germline V gene are SGHRS and YFSETQ.

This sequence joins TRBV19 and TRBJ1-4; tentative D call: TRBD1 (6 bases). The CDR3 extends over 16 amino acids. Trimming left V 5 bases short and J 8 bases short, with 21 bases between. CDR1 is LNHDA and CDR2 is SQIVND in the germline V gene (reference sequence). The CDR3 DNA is TGTGCCAGTAGTGGAAACAGGGCCTATTACTCCGAAAAACTGTTTTTT. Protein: CASSGNRAYYSEKLFF.

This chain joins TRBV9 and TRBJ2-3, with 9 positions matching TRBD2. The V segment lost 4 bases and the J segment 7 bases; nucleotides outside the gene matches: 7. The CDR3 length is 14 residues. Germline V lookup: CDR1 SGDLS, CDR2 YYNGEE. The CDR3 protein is CASSTRGGGNTQYF. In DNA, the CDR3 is TGTGCCAGCAGCACGCGGGGGGGCGGGAATACGCAGTATTTT.

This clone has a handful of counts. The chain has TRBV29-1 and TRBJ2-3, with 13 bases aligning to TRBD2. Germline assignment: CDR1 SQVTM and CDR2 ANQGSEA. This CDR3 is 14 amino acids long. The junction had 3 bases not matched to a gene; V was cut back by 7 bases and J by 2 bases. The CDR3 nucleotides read TGCAGCGCGGGACTAGCGGGGTCCACAGATACGCAGTATTTT. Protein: CSAGLAGSTDTQYF.

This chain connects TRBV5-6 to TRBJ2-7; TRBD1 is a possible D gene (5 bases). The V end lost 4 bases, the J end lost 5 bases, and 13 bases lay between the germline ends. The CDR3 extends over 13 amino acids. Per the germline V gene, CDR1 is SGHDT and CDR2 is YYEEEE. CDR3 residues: CASSRQLAHEQYF. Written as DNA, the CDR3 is TGTGCCAGCAGCCGACAGCTGGCCCACGAGCAGTACTTC.

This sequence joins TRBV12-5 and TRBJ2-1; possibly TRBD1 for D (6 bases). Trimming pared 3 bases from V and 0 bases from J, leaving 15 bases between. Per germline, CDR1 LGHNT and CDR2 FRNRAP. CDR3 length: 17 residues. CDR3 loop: CASGLAQTGNSYNEQFF. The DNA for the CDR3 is TGTGCTAGTGGTTTAGCCCAAACAGGGAACTCCTACAATGAGCAGTTCTTC.

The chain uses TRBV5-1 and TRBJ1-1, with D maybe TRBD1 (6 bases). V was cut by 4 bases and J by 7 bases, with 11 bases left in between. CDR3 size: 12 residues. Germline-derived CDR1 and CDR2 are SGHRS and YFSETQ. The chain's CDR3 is CASSIGGGEAFF. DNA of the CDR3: TGCGCCAGCAGCATTGGGGGCGGTGAAGCTTTCTTT.

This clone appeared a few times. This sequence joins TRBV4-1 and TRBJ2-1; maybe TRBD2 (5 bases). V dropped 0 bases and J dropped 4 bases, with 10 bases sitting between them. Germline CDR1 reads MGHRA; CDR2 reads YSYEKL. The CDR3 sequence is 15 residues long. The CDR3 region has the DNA TGCGCCAGCAGCCAAGAGGCTAGCAGTTACAATGAGCAGTTCTTC. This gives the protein CASSQEASSYNEQFF.

The CDR3 bases are TGTGCCAGTAGTATCCCGGCGGGAGGCAATCAGCCCCAGCATTTT. Amino acids: CASSIPAGGNQPQHF. The rearrangement joins TRBV19 to TRBJ1-5; the D is unclear. This CDR3 comprises 15 residues. The V gene's germline CDR1 is LNHDA and CDR2 SQIVND (reference sequence). The V gene lost 3 bases and the J gene lost 2 bases, with 11 bases spanning the gap.

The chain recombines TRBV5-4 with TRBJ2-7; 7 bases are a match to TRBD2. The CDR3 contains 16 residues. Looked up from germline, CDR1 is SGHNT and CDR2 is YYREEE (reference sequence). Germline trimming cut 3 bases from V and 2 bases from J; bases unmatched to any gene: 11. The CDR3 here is CASSSRGGVRAYEQYF. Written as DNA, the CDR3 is TGTGCCAGCAGCTCACGGGGAGGGGTCCGTGCCTACGAGCAGTACTTC.

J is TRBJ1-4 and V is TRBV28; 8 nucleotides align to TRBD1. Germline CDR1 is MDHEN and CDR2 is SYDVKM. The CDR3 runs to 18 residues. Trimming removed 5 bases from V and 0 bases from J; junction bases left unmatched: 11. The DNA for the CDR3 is TGTGCCAGCAGTCATCCTCCCGGGACAGGAGCAACTAATGAAAAACTGTTTTTT. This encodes CASSHPPGTGATNEKLFF.

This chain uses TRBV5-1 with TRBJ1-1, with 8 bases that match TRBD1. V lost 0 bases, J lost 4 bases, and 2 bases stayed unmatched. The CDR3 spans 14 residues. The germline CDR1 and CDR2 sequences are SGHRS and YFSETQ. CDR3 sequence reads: CASSLDRGATEAFF. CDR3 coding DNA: TGCGCCAGCAGCTTGGACAGGGGGGCCACTGAAGCTTTCTTT. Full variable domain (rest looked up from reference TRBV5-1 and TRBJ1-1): KAGVTQTPRYLIKTRGQQVTLSCSPISGHRSVSWYQQTPGQGLQFLFEYFSETQRNKGNFPGRFSGRQFSNSRSEMNVSTLELGDSALYLCASSLDRGATEAFFGQGTRLTVV.